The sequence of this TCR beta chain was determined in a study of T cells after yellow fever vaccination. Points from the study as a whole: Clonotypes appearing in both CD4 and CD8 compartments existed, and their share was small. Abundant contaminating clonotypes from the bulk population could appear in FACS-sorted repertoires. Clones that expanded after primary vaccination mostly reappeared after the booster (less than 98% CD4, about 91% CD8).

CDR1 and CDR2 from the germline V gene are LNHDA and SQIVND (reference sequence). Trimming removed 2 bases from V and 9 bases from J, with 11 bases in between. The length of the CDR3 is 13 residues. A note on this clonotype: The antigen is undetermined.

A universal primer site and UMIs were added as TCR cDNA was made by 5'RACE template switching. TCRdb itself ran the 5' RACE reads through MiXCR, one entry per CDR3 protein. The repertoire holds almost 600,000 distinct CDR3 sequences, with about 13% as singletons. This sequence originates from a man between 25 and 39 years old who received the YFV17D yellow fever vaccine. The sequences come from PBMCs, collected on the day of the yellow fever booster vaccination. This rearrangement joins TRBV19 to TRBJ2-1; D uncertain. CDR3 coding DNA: TGTGCCAGTAGTATATCTCCGGGTGTTGAGCAGTTCTTC. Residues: CASSISPGVEQFF.